This T cell receptor (beta chain) was retrieved from a study of T cell repertoires in cytomegalovirus infection. Germline CDR1 reads MDHEN; CDR2 reads SYDVKM. This CDR3 is 13 amino acids long. Points on this clonotype: Mismatch with germline at one junction end may stem from a read error.

Each CDR3 protein gets one entry after TCRdb re-called the reads with MiXCR. The sample shows around 740,000 distinct CDR3 sequences, 35% to 45% of them seen only once. The source is a human donor in good health (CMV status not recorded). Some clones in this sample may be carry-over from other donors' samples. V gene TRBV28 combines with J gene TRBJ1-6; 10 nucleotides align to TRBD1. The specimen sequenced was PBMCs. For the CDR3, the DNA is TGTGCCAGCAGTTTGATGGGGGACAGGGGTATCCGCTTT. This sequence encodes CASSLMGDRGIRF.